This entry lists 6 T cell receptor beta chains sequenced from one sample in a study of blood T cell repertoires in COVID-19 (TCRdb year 2020). Library construction relied on the immunoSEQ multiplex PCR assay. TCRdb limited this immuneACCESS table to in-frame rearrangements with V and J called. A share of clones is missing; checked studies link under half to unresolved V genes, and the rest is unexplained. Recorded for this sample are about 74,000 clones; roughly 88% of them occurred a single time. The ten largest clonotypes hold around 2.8% of the sample. The sequenced material came from peripheral blood. These receptors were collected from a man aged 65 to 79 with active or convalescent COVID-19.

The rearrangement joins TRBV5-1 to TRBJ2-1; 9 nucleotides line up with TRBD2. Trimming took 1 base from V and 12 from J; bases not matched to a gene: 11. The CDR3 is 15 residues long. Germline-derived CDR1 and CDR2 are SGHRS and YFSETQ. This CDR3 reads CASSLPSGTHRGQFF. CDR3 coding DNA: TGCGCCAGCAGCTTGCCTAGCGGGACCCACAGAGGGCAGTTCTTC.

This clone is a singleton in its sample. The chain is built from TRBV19 and TRBJ1-1; 8 bases align to TRBD1. There are 16 residues in the CDR3. V lost 2 bases to trimming and J lost 5 bases; unmatched junction nucleotides: 10. CDR1 is LNHDA and CDR2 is SQIVND in the germline V gene (reference sequence). CDR3 bases: TGTGCCAGTAGTATAAGCCCTAGACAGGGGACGACTGAAGCTTTCTTT. Its translation: CASSISPRQGTTEAFF.

This chain links TRBV30 with TRBJ2-3, with D tentatively TRBD1 (5 bases). The V and J ends lost 1 base and 4 bases respectively, with 9 bases between them. The CDR3 is 13 residues long. Germline lookup yields CDR1 GTSNPN and CDR2 SVGIG (reference sequence). As DNA, the CDR3 is TGTGCCTGGAGTGGGCCAGGGCCAGATACGCAGTATTTT. This translates into CAWSGPGPDTQYF.

CDR3 residues: CAISKADRSGYTF. The CDR3 DNA sequence: TGTGCCATCAGTAAAGCCGACAGGTCTGGCTACACCTTC. The chain has TRBV10-3 and TRBJ1-2, with TRBD1 as a possible D gene (6 bases). V was trimmed by 5 bases and J by 7 bases, leaving 14 bases between them. The CDR3 is 13 residues long. Germline V lookup: CDR1 ENHRY, CDR2 SYGVKD.

The genes are TRBV4-2 and TRBJ1-1; no reliable D call. This CDR3 has 13 residues. CDR1 is LGHNA and CDR2 is YNFKEQ in the germline V gene. Trimming left V 1 base short and J 7 bases short, with 10 bases between. The CDR3 DNA follows: TGTGCCAGCAGCCAAGGCCGCGTTGGTGAAGCTTTCTTT. Protein product: CASSQGRVGEAFF.

This clone was counted a single time. The V call is TRBV15, the J call TRBJ1-4, with 9 positions matching TRBD1. The CDR3 covers 13 residues. V was pared by 6 bases and J by 7 bases, with 3 bases of the junction left unmatched. The germline V gene has CDR1 LNHNV and CDR2 YYDKDF (reference sequence). CDR3 in DNA: TGTGCCACCAGAAGACAGGGGGTTGAAAAACTGTTTTTT. Translation gives CATRRQGVEKLFF.